The clone carrying this T cell receptor (beta chain) has just a few counts. Its specificity is not known. This entry is derived from a study of T-cell reconstitution after alpha-beta-depleted transplantation in children. Study findings and constraints: After transplant, at about two months, alpha-beta T cells were reportedly derived from several hundred expanded graft clones.

In germline, CDR1 is DFQATT, CDR2 SNEGSKA (reference sequence). The CDR3 extends over 13 amino acids. The V gene lost 6 bases and the J gene lost 0 bases, with 8 bases spanning the gap. Preparation of the TCRbeta library used unique molecular identifiers. TCRdb recomputed calls from the PCR reads with MiXCR, one row per CDR3 protein. The data hold 500,000 or so distinct CDR3 sequences, with more than 9.5% observed a single time. This chain links TRBV20-1 with TRBJ2-2; D perhaps matches TRBD2 (6 bases). The material sequenced was PBMCs, mostly from graft donor cells, taken 180 days after TCRalphabeta/CD19-depleted stem cell transplant. This TCR was recovered from a female patient aged 2-15 years who had a stem cell transplant for aplastic anemia, so the T cells may come from the graft donor. CDR3 region: CSAGGANTGELFF. The CDR3 bases are TGCAGTGCCGGGGGAGCGAACACCGGGGAGCTGTTTTTT.